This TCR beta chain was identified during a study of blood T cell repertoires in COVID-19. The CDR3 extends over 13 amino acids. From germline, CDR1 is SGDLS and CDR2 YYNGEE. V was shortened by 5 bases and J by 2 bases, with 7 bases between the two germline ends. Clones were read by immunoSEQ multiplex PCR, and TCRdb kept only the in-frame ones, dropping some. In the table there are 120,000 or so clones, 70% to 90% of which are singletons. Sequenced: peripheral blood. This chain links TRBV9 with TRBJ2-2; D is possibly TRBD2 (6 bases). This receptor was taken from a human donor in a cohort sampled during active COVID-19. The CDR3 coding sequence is TGTGCCAGCAGTAGCGGTAACACCGGGGAGCTGTTTTTT. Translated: CASSSGNTGELFF.